This T cell receptor beta chain was found in a study of blood T cell repertoires in COVID-19. At the level of the study: Acute and convalescent COVID-19 specimens originated in the United States, Italy and Spain. T cells, B-cell-depleted T cells, or PBMCs provided the cDNA or gDNA that served as material.

Authors' processing steps: Cell counts per sample came from amplifying reference gene primers. Assay used: immunoSEQ multiplex PCR; TCRdb lists only in-frame clones, some missing. Clone size and V and J calls were adopted from that table, with D and trimming inferred from the DNA. The table has about 170,000 clones, more than 85% seen once. The CDR3 is made up of 15 amino acids. The germline CDR1 and CDR2 sequences are SNHLY and FYNNEI. With V trimmed by 4 bases and J by 6 bases, 11 bases remained unmatched. This clonotype originated in a woman of 80 years or more in a cohort sampled during active or convalescent COVID-19. Source material: peripheral blood. V is TRBV2 and J is TRBJ2-7; 8 bases are a match to TRBD1. CDR3 bases: TGTGCCAGCAGTGTTTCTACAGGGGGGAGAGGCGAGCAGTACTTC. Protein product: CASSVSTGGRGEQYF.